The T cell receptor (beta chain) described here comes from a study of blood T cell repertoires in COVID-19. Turning to the study itself: COVID-19 samples from acute and convalescent phases originated in the United States, Italy and Spain.

Grouping used clinical history reported by participants in a survey and questionnaire. The CDR3 covers 16 residues. The V end was cut by 0 bases, the J end by 3 bases, with 14 bases between. Germline CDR1 LGHNA, CDR2 YSLEER. Original handling: Reference gene primer amplification gave estimated nucleated cell counts. Assay: immunoSEQ multiplex PCR; the TCRdb copy retains only in-frame clones and omits some. V, J and clone size reflect that table, while D and trimming were determined from the DNA. The repertoire includes a few hundred thousand clones, 65% to 90% of them detected once, and roughly 4.2% sits in the top ten.

The receptor was isolated from a woman in her thirties or forties with acute COVID-19. J is TRBJ1-2 and V is TRBV4-3; possibly TRBD1 for D (5 bases). The sample was PBMCs or T cells enriched from blood (not recorded which). CDR3 sequence reads: CASSQELAPRDYGYTF. The CDR3 region has the DNA TGCGCCAGCAGCCAAGAGTTGGCCCCCAGGGACTATGGCTACACCTTC.